These T cell receptor beta chains were read from a single sample in a study of T cell responses to AZD1222 COVID-19 vaccine. Clones were sequenced by immunoSEQ multiplex PCR, and TCRdb holds only the in-frame ones, with some missing. This sample yields 150,000 to 200,000 clones, of which 85% to 95% are seen a single time; approximately 1.4% belongs to the top ten. The input for sequencing was peripheral blood, taken on day 0 of AZD1222 vaccination. These receptors were obtained from an adult in good health. CDR3s leave out the opening cysteine and the closing phenylalanine or tryptophan. Rows may omit the clone size; those that give it use once, few, many or a size class.

v_call clone_size cdr3_aa
TRBV13 NA ASSPSTSGTLEQY
TRBV4-3 NA ASSQGYSAPYEQY
TRBV7-9 once ASRHDRADYGYT
TRBV11-3 once ASSSRARSPLH
TRBV27 NA ASHSRGQAYEQY
TRBV7-9 NA ASTRLGTGGEQY
TRBV7-3 NA ASSSGLAGAEQY
TRBV5-1 NA ASSLAGTTTNEQF
TRBV6-4 few ASLGFGYT
TRBV29-1 few SVVGRESSTEAF
TRBV21-1 NA AGGDGLQY
TRBV19 NA ASSIPREREDTGELF
TRBV15 NA ATSREGQGNSPLH
TRBV25-1 NA ASRQPEGQGREKLF
TRBV2 NA ASQTGSNTEAF
TRBV18 NA ASSETGISTEAF
TRBV5-4 few ASSLGAGPST
TRBV5-3 NA ARSLGDRGPEKLF
TRBV4-1 NA ASSPAISTDTQY
TRBV14 NA ASSQEGVWLNYGYT
TRBV12-3/TRBV12-4 once ASSFVFETQY
TRBV7-9 NA ASSLGQGADEQF
TRBV7-8 NA ASSKRTSGSRDEQF
TRBV30 NA AWMRFENYT
TRBV6-5 NA ASSYRGGSLYEQY
TRBV4-1 NA ASSHRSPGQGAAEAF
TRBV27 NA ASSLGRPSNQPQH
TRBV6-6 NA ASSSGGLSTEAF
TRBV6-5 NA ASRLTDRGDGYT
TRBV6-5 NA ASRPMDRGEVDAF
TRBV28 NA ASTVREERETQY
TRBV3-1/TRBV3-2 NA ASSSGQGKTYEQY
TRBV18 few ASSPNRNTEAF
TRBV30 once AWSVDSRNTIY
TRBV5-8 once ASSLGDRGNYGYT
TRBV6-5 NA ASSYGQGTYGYT
TRBV7-9 NA ASSTGQSGNTIY
TRBV27 NA ASSSRTGWQF
TRBV6-6 NA ASGYFAGNEQY
TRBV28 NA ASSPQGGTYEQY
TRBV27 NA ASSSDRDNTGELF
TRBV6-5 NA ASNPGHNTEAF
TRBV7-2 NA ASSFGDLRSTEAF
TRBV6-5 NA ASSYSTDYGYT
TRBV7-9 once ASSSPGAEQF
TRBV13 NA ASSLAGKSYEQY
TRBV5-1 NA ASISTPGARETQY
TRBV7-9 NA ASSLGYNSPLH
TRBV5-1 NA ASSLAGTGGPETQY
TRBV28 NA ASTPDRNSNQPQH